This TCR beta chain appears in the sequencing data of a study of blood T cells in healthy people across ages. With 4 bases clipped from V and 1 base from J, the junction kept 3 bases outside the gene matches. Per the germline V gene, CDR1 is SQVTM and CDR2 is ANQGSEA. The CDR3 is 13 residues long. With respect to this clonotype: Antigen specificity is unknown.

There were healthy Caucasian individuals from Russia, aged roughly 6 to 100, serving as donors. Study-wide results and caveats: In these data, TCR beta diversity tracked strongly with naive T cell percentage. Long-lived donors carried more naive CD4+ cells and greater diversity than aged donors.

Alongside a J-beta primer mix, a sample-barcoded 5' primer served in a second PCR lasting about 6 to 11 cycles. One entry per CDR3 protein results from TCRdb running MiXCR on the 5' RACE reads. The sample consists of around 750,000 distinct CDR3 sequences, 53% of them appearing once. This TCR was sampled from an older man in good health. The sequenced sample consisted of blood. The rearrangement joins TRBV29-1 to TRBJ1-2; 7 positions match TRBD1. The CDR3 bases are TGCAGCGTTGCAGGGGGTGGTAACTATGGCTACACCTTC. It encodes CSVAGGGNYGYTF.